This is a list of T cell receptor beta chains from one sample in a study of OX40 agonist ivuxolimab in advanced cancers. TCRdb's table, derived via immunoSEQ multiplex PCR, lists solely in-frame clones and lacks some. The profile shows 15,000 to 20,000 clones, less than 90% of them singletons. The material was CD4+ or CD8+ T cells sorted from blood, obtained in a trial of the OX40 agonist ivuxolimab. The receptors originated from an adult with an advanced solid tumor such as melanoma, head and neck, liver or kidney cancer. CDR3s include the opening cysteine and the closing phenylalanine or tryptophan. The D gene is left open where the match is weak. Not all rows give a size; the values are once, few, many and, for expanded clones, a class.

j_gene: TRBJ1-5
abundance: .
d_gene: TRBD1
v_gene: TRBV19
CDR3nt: TGTGCCAGTAGGGACAGGGGGAATCAGCCCCAGCATTTT
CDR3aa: CASRDRGNQPQHF

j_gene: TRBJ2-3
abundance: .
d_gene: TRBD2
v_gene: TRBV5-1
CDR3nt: TGCGCCAGCAGCCCGGGACTAGCGGGAGATAGTATAGATACGCAGTATTTT
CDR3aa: CASSPGLAGDSIDTQYF

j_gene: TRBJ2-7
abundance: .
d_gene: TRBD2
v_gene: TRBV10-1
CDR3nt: TGCGCCAGCAGTGGCCTAGCGGGAGGGTATGAGCAGTACTTC
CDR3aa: CASSGLAGGYEQYF

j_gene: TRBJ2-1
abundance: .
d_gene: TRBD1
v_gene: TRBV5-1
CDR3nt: TGCGCCAGCAGTGCCATGACAGGGGCCAATGAGCAGTTCTTC
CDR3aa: CASSAMTGANEQFF

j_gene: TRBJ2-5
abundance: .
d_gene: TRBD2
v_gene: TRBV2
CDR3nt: TGTGCCAGCAGTGGTTCTAGCGGGAGGCAAGAGACCCAGTACTTC
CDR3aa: CASSGSSGRQETQYF

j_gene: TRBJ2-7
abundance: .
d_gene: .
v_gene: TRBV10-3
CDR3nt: TGTGCCATCAGTGAGGGAGGGTCCGAGCAGTACTTC
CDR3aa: CAISEGGSEQYF

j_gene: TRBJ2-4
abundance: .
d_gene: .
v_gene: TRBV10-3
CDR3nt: TGTGCCATCAGTCTAGGCCCAACCAAAAACATTCAGTACTTC
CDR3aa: CAISLGPTKNIQYF

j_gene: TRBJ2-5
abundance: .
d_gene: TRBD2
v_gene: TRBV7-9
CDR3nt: TGTGCCAGCAGCCCCGGCTCTGTTGATAGCGGGAGAGAGACCCAGTACTTC
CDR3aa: CASSPGSVDSGRETQYF

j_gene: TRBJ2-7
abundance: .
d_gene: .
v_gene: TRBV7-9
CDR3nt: TGTGCCAGCAGTGACGGAACCTACGAGCAGTACTTC
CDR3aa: CASSDGTYEQYF

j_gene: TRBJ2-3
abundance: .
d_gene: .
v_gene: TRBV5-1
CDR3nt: TGCGCCAGCAGCTCGCTGACTAGTTCGGTCACAGATACGCAGTATTTT
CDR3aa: CASSSLTSSVTDTQYF

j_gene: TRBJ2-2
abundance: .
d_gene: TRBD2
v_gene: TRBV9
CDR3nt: TGTGCCAGCAGCGTATCTAGCGGGAGGAACACCGGGGAGCTGTTTTTT
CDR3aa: CASSVSSGRNTGELFF

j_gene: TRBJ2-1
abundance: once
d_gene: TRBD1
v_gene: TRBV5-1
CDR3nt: TGCGCCAGCAATGGTGGGACAGGGTTGGTCAATGAGCAGTTCTTC
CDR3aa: CASNGGTGLVNEQFF

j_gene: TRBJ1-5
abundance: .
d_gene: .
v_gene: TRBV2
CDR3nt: TGTGCCAGCAGGGGTGACGATCAGCCCCAGCATTTT
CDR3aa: CASRGDDQPQHF

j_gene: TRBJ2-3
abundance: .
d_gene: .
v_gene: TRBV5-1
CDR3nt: TGCGCCAGCAGCTTGGGGGGGGCCCGCACAGATACGCAGTATTTT
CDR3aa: CASSLGGARTDTQYF

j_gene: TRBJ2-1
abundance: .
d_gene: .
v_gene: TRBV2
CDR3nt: TGTGCCAGCAGGGTAGGGGAAAATGAGCAGTTCTTC
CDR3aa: CASRVGENEQFF

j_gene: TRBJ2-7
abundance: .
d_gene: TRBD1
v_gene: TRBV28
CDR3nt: TGTGCCAGCAGTTTATTGGGGACAGGGTTGCGAGAGCAGTACTTC
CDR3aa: CASSLLGTGLREQYF

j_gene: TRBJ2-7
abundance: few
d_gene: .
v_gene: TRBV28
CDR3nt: TGTGCCAGCAGCCCAGGACGCGAGCAGTACTTC
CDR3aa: CASSPGREQYF

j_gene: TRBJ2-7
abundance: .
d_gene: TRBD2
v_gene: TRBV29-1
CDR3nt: TGCAGCGTCCGGGACTACACATCCTACGAGCAGTACTTC
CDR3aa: CSVRDYTSYEQYF

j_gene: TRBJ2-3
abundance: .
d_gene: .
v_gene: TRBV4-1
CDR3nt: TGCGCCAGCAGCCAAGATAGTAATACGCAGTATTTT
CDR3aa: CASSQDSNTQYF

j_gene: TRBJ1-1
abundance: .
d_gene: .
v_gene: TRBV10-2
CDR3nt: TGCGCCAGCAGTGGTCAGGGGTCAACTGAAGCTTTCTTT
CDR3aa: CASSGQGSTEAFF

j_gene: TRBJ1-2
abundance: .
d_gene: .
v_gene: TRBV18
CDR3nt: TGTGCCAGCTCACCTACTCAGACAGCCACCAACTATGGCTACACCTTC
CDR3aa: CASSPTQTATNYGYTF

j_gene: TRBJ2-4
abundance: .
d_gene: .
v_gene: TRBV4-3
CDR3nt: TGCGCCAGCAGCCGGAGGGCTGGCAGGGGAGACATTCAGTACTTC
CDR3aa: CASSRRAGRGDIQYF

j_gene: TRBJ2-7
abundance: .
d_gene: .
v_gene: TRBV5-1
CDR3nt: TGCGCCAGCAGCCGGTGGACGGGGTCATACGAGCAGTACTTC
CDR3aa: CASSRWTGSYEQYF

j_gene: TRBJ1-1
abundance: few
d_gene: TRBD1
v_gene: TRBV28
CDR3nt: TGTGCCAGCAGTCCGGGACAGAGTAAAGCTTTCTTT
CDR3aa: CASSPGQSKAFF

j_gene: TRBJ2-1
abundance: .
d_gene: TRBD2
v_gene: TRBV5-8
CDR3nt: TGTGCCAGCGCGGGGGATAGCTCCTACAATGAGCAGTTCTTC
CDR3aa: CASAGDSSYNEQFF